The TCR beta chain described here comes from a study of CD8 T cells in Susac syndrome. Those who served as multiple sclerosis controls were treatment-naive patients with stable or active relapsing-remitting disease. Negative isolation yielded the CD8+ and CD4+ T cells, while FACS enriched the TEMRA cells. Concerning this clonotype: Its antigen is as yet unknown.

RNA in amounts of roughly 0.5 to 1 ug was reverse transcribed with random hexamers. Amplification of TCR beta CDR3 was carried out by immunoSEQ multiplex PCR, which covered 54 Vbeta and 13 Jbeta segments. TCRdb reanalysed the immunoSEQ multiplex PCR reads using MiXCR and keeps one entry per CDR3 protein. The table has about 150,000 distinct CDR3 sequences, 95% seen once. The CDR3 runs to 15 residues. The V gene's germline CDR1 is SGDLS and CDR2 YYNGEE. Unmatched junction bases numbered 7, after V lost 3 bases and J lost 4 bases. Study outcomes and limitations: Acknowledgment was made by the study that its TCR sequencing and HLA analysis involved a relatively small number of individuals.

The source of this sequence is a human donor with multiple sclerosis. This chain connects TRBV9 to TRBJ2-7; TRBD1 agrees at 10 bases. Source material: CD8+ T cells from PBMCs. This chain's CDR3 is CASSARDRGLYEQYF. The CDR3 DNA sequence: TGTGCCAGCAGCGCCCGGGACAGGGGACTGTACGAGCAGTACTTC.